These 4 T cell receptor beta chains came from one sample sequenced in a study of blood T cell repertoires in COVID-19. Assay: immunoSEQ multiplex PCR; the TCRdb copy retains only in-frame clones and omits some. The sample lists over 65,000 clones, about nine tenths occurring once. Sequences were obtained from peripheral blood. These receptors were taken from a man in his forties or fifties with active or convalescent COVID-19.

Concerning this clone: Distinct nucleotide sequences in the sample also encode this CDR3. The genes are TRBV24-1 and TRBJ2-7; D perhaps matches TRBD2 (5 bases). Germline V gene sequence: CDR1 KGHDR, CDR2 SFDVKD. The V gene lost 4 bases and the J gene lost 2 bases, with 8 bases spanning the gap. The CDR3 is 13 residues long. In nucleotides, the CDR3 is TGTGCCACCAGTGACCCGGGAACCTACGAGCAGTACTTC. As protein: CATSDPGTYEQYF.

The chain couples TRBV19 to TRBJ1-4; 12 bases fit TRBD1. The CDR3 runs to 18 residues. Trimming at V came to 4 bases and at J to 8 bases, leaving 14 bases not matched to a gene. Germline CDR1 and CDR2: LNHDA and SQIVND (reference sequence). CDR3 amino acids: CASSTGDRGRASEEKLFF. The CDR3 region has the DNA TGTGCCAGTAGTACGGGGGACAGGGGGCGAGCAAGCGAGGAAAAACTGTTTTTT.

The chain joins TRBV6-1 to TRBJ2-2, with 11 bases fitting TRBD2. J lost 5 bases, V lost 4 bases, and 18 bases had no gene match. The CDR3 runs to 20 residues. The germline CDR1 and CDR2 sequences are MNHNS and SASEGT. The CDR3 region is CASSGPASHTSGRGTGELFF. CDR3 nucleotide sequence: TGTGCCAGCAGTGGTCCCGCCTCTCACACTAGCGGGAGAGGTACCGGGGAGCTGTTTTTT.

The chain recombines TRBV7-2 with TRBJ1-3; D ambiguous. Germline CDR1 and CDR2: SGHTA and FQGNSA. The CDR3 runs to 14 residues. V gave up 6 bases and J gave up 0 bases, with 9 bases separating them. The CDR3 DNA reads TGTGCCAGCAGGGTCAGAAACTCTGGAAACACCATATATTTT. This translates into CASRVRNSGNTIYF.